A selection of T cell receptor beta chains follows, all from one sample in a study of OX40 agonist ivuxolimab in advanced cancers. Method: immunoSEQ multiplex PCR; TCRdb's copy keeps in-frame clones and lacks some. The data show 70,000 to 85,000 clones, roughly 85% seen once. The sequenced sample was CD4+ or CD8+ T cells sorted from blood, obtained in a trial of the OX40 agonist ivuxolimab. The receptors come from an adult with an advanced solid tumor such as melanoma, head and neck, liver or kidney cancer. CDR3s include the opening cysteine and the closing phenylalanine or tryptophan. Fields, in order: CDR3 protein, CDR3 DNA, D gene, J gene, clone size, V gene. A D gene is named only where the DNA matches it firmly. Only part of the rows carry a size: once, few, many, or a class if the clone is expanded.

CDR3 protein: CASSLVGYTNEKLFF
CDR3 DNA: TGTGCCAGCAGCTTAGTGGGGTATACTAATGAAAAACTGTTTTTT
D gene: NA
J gene: TRBJ1-4
clone size: NA
V gene: TRBV7-2

CDR3 protein: CASSILRPPYEQYF
CDR3 DNA: TGTGCCAGCAGTATTCTCCGGCCCCCCTACGAGCAGTACTTC
D gene: NA
J gene: TRBJ2-7
clone size: NA
V gene: TRBV28

CDR3 protein: CASSRQGFGFGYTF
CDR3 DNA: TGTGCCAGCAGTCGACAGGGATTCGGTTTTGGCTACACCTTC
D gene: TRBD1
J gene: TRBJ1-2
clone size: NA
V gene: TRBV6-1

CDR3 protein: CASSPAGPGNTIYF
CDR3 DNA: TGTGCCAGCAGCCCCGCGGGGCCAGGAAACACCATATATTTT
D gene: NA
J gene: TRBJ1-3
clone size: NA
V gene: TRBV4-2

CDR3 protein: CASSMLAGDWGTDTQYF
CDR3 DNA: TGTGCCAGTAGTATGCTAGCGGGAGATTGGGGCACAGATACGCAGTATTTT
D gene: TRBD2
J gene: TRBJ2-3
clone size: NA
V gene: TRBV19

CDR3 protein: CASSLSALTGTQETQYF
CDR3 DNA: TGTGCCAGCAGCTTATCGGCTCTGACAGGAACGCAAGAGACCCAGTACTTC
D gene: NA
J gene: TRBJ2-5
clone size: NA
V gene: TRBV7-8

CDR3 protein: CASSPGNRVETQYF
CDR3 DNA: TGTGCCAGCTCACCGGGGAACAGGGTAGAGACCCAGTACTTC
D gene: NA
J gene: TRBJ2-5
clone size: NA
V gene: TRBV18

CDR3 protein: CASSSPHFNYGYTF
CDR3 DNA: TGTGCCAGCAGTTCTCCTCATTTTAACTATGGCTACACCTTC
D gene: NA
J gene: TRBJ1-2
clone size: few
V gene: TRBV28

CDR3 protein: CASRGLGIQETQYF
CDR3 DNA: TGTGCCAGCCGTGGGTTGGGTATTCAAGAGACCCAGTACTTC
D gene: NA
J gene: TRBJ2-5
clone size: NA
V gene: TRBV27

CDR3 protein: CASSTLGGETQYF
CDR3 DNA: TGTGCCAGCAGCACCCTAGGGGGGGAGACCCAGTACTTC
D gene: NA
J gene: TRBJ2-5
clone size: NA
V gene: TRBV5-4

CDR3 protein: CASSRDRVDYGYTF
CDR3 DNA: TGTGCCAGCAGTCGGGACAGGGTTGACTATGGCTACACCTTC
D gene: TRBD1
J gene: TRBJ1-2
clone size: NA
V gene: TRBV28

CDR3 protein: CASSQGQGDQPQHF
CDR3 DNA: TGCGCCAGCAGCCAGGGACAGGGGGATCAGCCCCAGCATTTT
D gene: TRBD1
J gene: TRBJ1-5
clone size: NA
V gene: TRBV5-1

CDR3 protein: CASRPDVGQGQETQYF
CDR3 DNA: TGCGCCAGCAGACCAGACGTAGGGCAGGGGCAAGAGACCCAGTACTTC
D gene: NA
J gene: TRBJ2-5
clone size: NA
V gene: TRBV4-1

CDR3 protein: CASSPGQGGTEAFF
CDR3 DNA: TGCGCCAGCAGCCCCGGTCAGGGGGGCACTGAAGCTTTCTTT
D gene: TRBD1
J gene: TRBJ1-1
clone size: NA
V gene: TRBV5-1